The 5 T cell receptor beta chains listed next were all sequenced from one sample in a study of blood T cell repertoires in COVID-19 (dated by TCRdb to the early 2020s). Libraries were made using the immunoSEQ multiplex PCR assay. TCRdb holds this immuneACCESS table with in-frame rearrangements only. Some clones are missing; in checked studies, unresolved V genes explain under half, and the rest has no known cause. Present in this sample are some 99,000 clones, over 80% of which were seen just once. The ten largest clones capture about 1.1% of the sample. The sequenced material came from peripheral blood. These receptors were collected from a human donor in a cohort sampled during active COVID-19.

This clone has only a few counts. The chain has TRBV4-2 and TRBJ2-5, with D unclear. Per the germline V gene, CDR1 is LGHNA and CDR2 is YNFKEQ. This CDR3 contains 14 residues. The ends were cut back, 4 bases at V and 0 bases at J, with 9 bases in the middle. CDR3 residues: CASSPTTYQETQYF. CDR3 in DNA: TGTGCCAGCAGCCCAACTACGTACCAAGAGACCCAGTACTTC.

In this sample, this clone turned up once. The chain uses TRBV7-6 and TRBJ2-7; D is possibly TRBD1 (6 bases). Between the trimmed V and J ends, which lost 5 bases and 2 bases, there was a span of 16 bases. CDR3 length equals 15 residues. Germline-derived CDR1 and CDR2 are SGHVS and FNYEAQ. CDR3 nucleotide sequence: TGTGCCAGCAGCCCTCTCCCCGGGACAACCTACGAGCAGTACTTC. It codes for CASSPLPGTTYEQYF.

The J gene is TRBJ2-7, the V gene TRBV6-8; a weak D match, TRBD1 (5 bases). Germline values: CDR1 MNHGY, CDR2 SAAAGT. The V end was cut by 2 bases, the J end by 2 bases, with 16 bases between. The CDR3 runs to 16 residues. CDR3 in DNA: TGTGCCAGCAGTTACCCTCTAAGGGGCGGAGCCTACGAGCAGTACTTC. This gives the protein CASSYPLRGGAYEQYF.

The V gene is TRBV3-1 (or the pseudogene TRBV3-2), the J gene TRBJ2-5, with D unclear. The CDR3 sequence is 14 residues long. Trimming pared 0 bases from V and 1 base from J, leaving 6 bases between. Germline CDR1 and CDR2: LGHDT and YNNKEL (reference sequence). CDR3 in amino acids: CASSQDSFQETQYF. CDR3 in DNA: TGTGCCAGCAGCCAAGATTCCTTCCAAGAGACCCAGTACTTC.

This clone was detected only once. This chain uses TRBV6-2 or TRBV6-3 with TRBJ2-7; D gene unclear. With 6 bases removed from V and 0 bases from J, the gap between germline ends came to 15 bases. This CDR3 is built from 15 residues. Germline V gene lookup returns CDR1 MNHEY and CDR2 SVGEGT. In DNA form, the CDR3 reads TGTGCCAGCAGCCCTACGAGGATATCCTCCTACGAGCAGTACTTC. It codes for CASSPTRISSYEQYF.